This T cell receptor beta chain was identified during a study of blood T cell repertoires in COVID-19. Across the study: Acute-phase and convalescent COVID-19 samples originated in the United States, Italy and Spain.

Profiled with immunoSEQ multiplex PCR; TCRdb holds only in-frame clones, not every one. Of 150,000 to 200,000 clones listed, under 85% are singletons. J gave up 3 bases and V 4 bases, and 4 bases lay outside the gene matches. Germline lookup yields CDR1 SGHRS and CDR2 YFSETQ. The CDR3 runs 15 residues. The rearrangement uses TRBV5-1 and TRBJ1-4; TRBD1 matches 9 bases. This clonotype was obtained from a man in his sixties who had recovered from COVID-19. Sequenced: peripheral blood. DNA of the CDR3: TGCGCCAGCAGCGTACAGGGGGCGGCTAATGAAAAACTGTTTTTT. Residues: CASSVQGAANEKLFF.